This passage covers 9 T cell receptor beta chains from one sample sequenced in a study of memory CD4+ T cells and cytomegalovirus serostatus. Clones were sequenced by immunoSEQ multiplex PCR, and TCRdb holds only the in-frame ones, with some missing. The data hold tens of thousands of clones, with roughly four fifths observed a single time. The sort gate was single viable CD3+CD4+CD8-CD45RO+ cells for memory CD4+ T cells. Sequencing was done on a sample of memory CD4+ T cells from blood. The receptors were sampled from an adult in good health and CMV-seronegative.

V gene TRBV6-5 combines with J gene TRBJ2-7, with 9 bases lining up with TRBD1. The V and J ends lost 6 bases and 2 bases, in that order; junction bases with no gene match: 2. Germline V lookup: CDR1 MNHEY, CDR2 SVGAGI. CDR3 length equals 13 residues. The CDR3 nucleotides are TGTGCCAGCAGCTGGGACAGGGCCTACGAGCAGTACTTC. It encodes CASSWDRAYEQYF.

Remarks on this clone: In the same sample, other DNA sequences code for this CDR3. The gene calls are TRBV7-9 and TRBJ2-5; 7 bases map to TRBD2. V gave up 3 bases and J gave up 2 bases; unmatched junction bases: 3. The CDR3 sequence is 14 residues long. The germline V gene encodes CDR1 SEHNR and CDR2 FQNEAQ (reference sequence). CDR3 residues: CASSFRGEQETQYF. DNA for the CDR3: TGTGCCAGCAGCTTCCGGGGGGAGCAAGAGACCCAGTACTTC.

The chain combines TRBV5-4 with TRBJ1-2; 7 nucleotides agree with TRBD1. Germline lookup yields CDR1 SGHNT and CDR2 YYREEE (reference sequence). This CDR3 region has 14 residues. V gave up 1 base and J gave up 5 bases; unmatched junction bases: 5. Here the CDR3 reads CASSLTGARYGYTF. CDR3 nucleotides: TGTGCCAGCAGCTTGACAGGGGCGCGGTATGGCTACACCTTC.

This rearrangement joins TRBV7-8 to TRBJ2-7, with D possibly matching TRBD1 (5 bases). The CDR3 loop spans 15 amino acids. The germline gives CDR1 SGHVS, CDR2 FQNEAQ. V gave up 1 base and J gave up 0 bases, with 10 bases separating them. The CDR3 region is CASSLETASSYEQYF. The CDR3 DNA is TGTGCCAGCAGCTTAGAGACAGCATCCTCCTACGAGCAGTACTTC.

The rearrangement links TRBV20-1 to TRBJ1-1; D call uncertain. The V end lost 1 base, the J end lost 11 bases, and 8 bases lay between the germline ends. CDR3 size: 10 residues. The germline V gene has CDR1 DFQATT and CDR2 SNEGSKA (reference sequence). The CDR3 DNA reads as TGCAGTGCTAGAGGGAACGGGGCTTTCTTT. Protein: CSARGNGAFF.

This clone was seen a single time. CDR3 nucleotide sequence: TGCGCCAGCAGCCAAGATCAAGCAAATACGCAGTATTTT. This sequence encodes CASSQDQANTQYF. The chain employs TRBV4-1 and TRBJ2-3; D unresolved. The CDR3 consists of 13 residues. Germline values: CDR1 MGHRA, CDR2 YSYEKL. The V end was cut by 0 bases, the J end by 7 bases, with 8 bases between.

The chain links TRBV5-1 to TRBJ2-7; D is possibly TRBD1 or TRBD2 (7 bases each). The ends were cut back, 2 bases at V and 0 bases at J, with 15 bases in the middle. The CDR3 consists of 16 residues. Germline lookup yields CDR1 SGHRS and CDR2 YFSETQ. In nucleotides, the CDR3 is TGCGCCAGCAGCTTTGGGAGGGACAGAAGCTCCTACGAGCAGTACTTC. It is translated as CASSFGRDRSSYEQYF.

The chain is built from TRBV18 and TRBJ2-2; D is ambiguous. CDR3 length: 13 amino acids. Trimming stripped 8 bases from V and 4 bases from J, with 11 bases between. Per the germline V gene, CDR1 is KGHSH and CDR2 is LQKENI. CDR3 amino acids: CASRTSGTGELFF. CDR3 in DNA: TGTGCCAGCCGTACGTCCGGCACCGGGGAGCTGTTTTTT.

The rearrangement links TRBV7-8 to TRBJ2-5; TRBD2 agrees at 13 bases. Germline V lookup: CDR1 SGHVS, CDR2 FQNEAQ. Trimming removed 3 bases from V and 3 bases from J; junction bases left unmatched: 1. This CDR3 has 15 amino acids. For the CDR3, the DNA is TGTGCCAGCAGCTTCGGACTAGCGGGGGAAGAGACCCAGTACTTC. Amino acid sequence: CASSFGLAGEETQYF.